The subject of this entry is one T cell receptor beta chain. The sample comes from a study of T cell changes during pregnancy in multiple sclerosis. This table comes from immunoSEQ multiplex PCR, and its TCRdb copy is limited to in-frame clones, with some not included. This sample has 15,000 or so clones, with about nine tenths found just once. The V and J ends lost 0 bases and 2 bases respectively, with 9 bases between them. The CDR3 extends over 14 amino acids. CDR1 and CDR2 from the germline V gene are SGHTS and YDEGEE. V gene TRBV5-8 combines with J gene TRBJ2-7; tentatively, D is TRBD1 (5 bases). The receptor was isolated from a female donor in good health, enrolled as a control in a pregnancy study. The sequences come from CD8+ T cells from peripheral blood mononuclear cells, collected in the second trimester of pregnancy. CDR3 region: CASSLVRTPYEQYF. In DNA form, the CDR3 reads TGTGCCAGCAGCTTGGTTCGGACACCCTACGAGCAGTACTTC. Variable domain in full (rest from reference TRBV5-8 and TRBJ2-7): EAGVTQSPTHLIKTRGQQATLRCSPISGHTSVYWYQQALGLGLQFLLWYDEGEERNRGNFPPRFSGRQFPNYSSELNVNALELEDSALYLCASSLVRTPYEQYFGPGTRLTVT.